Each of the 20 T cell receptor beta chains below was sequenced from the same sample in a study of T cells in Graves' hyperthyroidism and ophthalmopathy. RNA transcripts were the template for amplifying TCR beta CDR3 regions. The HTBI primer set was used in a first-round RT-PCR of the TCR CDR3. In TCRdb, the multiplex PCR reads were re-called with MiXCR into one record per CDR3 protein. The table includes hundreds of thousands of distinct CDR3 sequences, 14% to 15% detected once. Sequencing used blood. The receptors originated from a man aged 18 to 29 with Graves' ophthalmopathy.

This chain joins TRBV4-1 and TRBJ2-3, with TRBD2 as a possible D gene (6 bases). This CDR3 is built from 14 residues. V lost 0 bases and J 9 bases, leaving 13 bases between the germline ends. Germline V gene data show CDR1 as MGHRA and CDR2 as YSYEKL. As DNA, the CDR3 is TGCGCCAGCAGCCAAGAGGAGGAGGGGTCCACGCAGTATTTT. Protein product: CASSQEEEGSTQYF.

This clonotype has only a few counts. This chain joins TRBV4-2 and TRBJ2-3; 8 nucleotides align to TRBD2. CDR1 and CDR2 from the germline V gene are LGHNA and YNFKEQ. The V gene end was trimmed by 0 bases and the J gene end by 8 bases; junction bases not matched to a gene: 19. There are 19 residues in the CDR3. CDR3 region: CASSQDKRTGLDPLGTQYF. The CDR3 DNA reads as TGTGCCAGCAGCCAAGATAAAAGAACGGGACTAGACCCCCTAGGTACGCAGTATTTT.

This clonotype was seen repeatedly, ten times or more. The rearrangement uses TRBV12-3 or TRBV12-4 and TRBJ1-5; D perhaps matches TRBD1 (5 bases). V lost 3 bases and J lost 3, with 12 bases in between. CDR3 length equals 15 residues. The CDR3 nucleotides read TGTGCCAGCAGTTTGGGGCTAGGGCTCAATCAGCCCCAGCATTTT. It encodes CASSLGLGLNQPQHF.

The sample holds many counts of this clonotype. This chain uses TRBV7-3 with TRBJ1-1, with 10 bases matching TRBD1. V gave up 5 bases and J gave up 11 bases; unmatched junction bases: 8. This CDR3 is built from 13 residues. CDR1 SGHTA and CDR2 FQGTGA come from the germline V gene. The CDR3 DNA sequence: TGTGCCAGCAGCGTCGGGACAGGGGCTCGGGCTTTCTTT. Amino acids: CASSVGTGARAFF.

V and J are TRBV7-9 and TRBJ2-1, with TRBD2 identical over 10 bases. This CDR3 comprises 15 residues. Trimming took 1 base from V and 15 from J; bases not matched to a gene: 12. Germline CDR1 SEHNR, CDR2 FQNEAQ (reference sequence). In DNA form, the CDR3 reads TGTGCCAGCAGCTTAGTAGCGGGGGGTTTCCTTCAGCCGTTCTTC. Translation gives CASSLVAGGFLQPFF.

There are many counts of this clonotype. The chain has TRBV7-9 and TRBJ2-5, with 12 positions matching TRBD1. J was trimmed by 4 bases and V by 5 bases; bases with no gene match: 5. This CDR3 spans 15 amino acids. Germline CDR1 reads SEHNR; CDR2 reads FQNEAQ (reference sequence). This CDR3 reads CASSRRDRGRETQYF. The DNA for the CDR3 is TGTGCCAGCAGCAGACGGGACAGGGGGCGAGAGACCCAGTACTTC.

This clonotype showed up just a few times. The chain combines TRBV4-2 with TRBJ2-3; maybe TRBD2 (6 bases). Germline V gene lookup returns CDR1 LGHNA and CDR2 YNFKEQ. The CDR3 runs 15 residues. V was pared by 1 base and J by 4 bases, with 12 bases between. CDR3 nucleotides: TGTGCCAGCAGCCAAGGGATTCGCGGGGCAGATACGCAGTATTTT. Encoded protein: CASSQGIRGADTQYF.

Many counts were recorded for this clonotype. The V call is TRBV30, the J call TRBJ2-5; tentatively, D is TRBD1 (6 bases). The germline CDR1 and CDR2 sequences are GTSNPN and SVGIG (reference sequence). V lost 4 bases to trimming and J lost 5 bases, with 17 bases between them. The CDR3 covers 14 residues. As DNA, the CDR3 is TGTGCCTGGACCACGGACAGAAGCAGGGAGACCCAGTACTTC. Translated: CAWTTDRSRETQYF.

In this sample, this clonotype turned up many times. V usage is TRBV11-2 and J usage is TRBJ2-7; D assignment may be TRBD1 or TRBD2 (5 bases each). This CDR3 has 15 amino acids. V was clipped by 5 bases and J by 7 bases, with 21 bases between them. Germline CDR1 SGHAT, CDR2 FQNNGV. The CDR3 is CASSPAWDPVWEQYF. CDR3 in DNA: TGTGCCAGCAGCCCCGCCTGGGACCCCGTTTGGGAGCAGTACTTC. The whole variable domain, remainder taken from reference TRBV11-2 and TRBJ2-7, is EAGVAQSPRYKIIEKRQSVAFWCNPISGHATLYWYQQILGQGPKLLIQFQNNGVVDDSQLPKDRFSAERLKGVDSTLKIQPAKLEDSAVYLCASSPAWDPVWEQYFGPGTRLTVT.

This clonotype was counted only a few times. The CDR3 DNA reads as TGCGCCAGCAGCAATGACGGGACGGGAGATCAGCCCCAGCATTTT. This sequence encodes CASSNDGTGDQPQHF. The chain combines TRBV5-1 with TRBJ1-5; perhaps TRBD1 as D (5 bases). Trimming removed 4 bases from V and 5 bases from J, with 16 bases in between. The CDR3 extends over 15 amino acids. In germline, CDR1 is SGHRS, CDR2 YFSETQ. Full variable domain (rest looked up from reference TRBV5-1 and TRBJ1-5): KAGVTQTPRYLIKTRGQQVTLSCSPISGHRSVSWYQQTPGQGLQFLFEYFSETQRNKGNFPGRFSGRQFSNSRSEMNVSTLELGDSALYLCASSNDGTGDQPQHFGDGTRLSIL.

As regards this clonotype: Just one base apart from a much larger clone, this may be a read error. The rearrangement uses TRBV11-3 and TRBJ2-2; 8 nucleotides match TRBD1. This CDR3 has 17 residues. Germline CDR1 SGHNT, CDR2 YENEEA. V lost 5 bases, J lost 4 bases, and 12 bases stayed unmatched. The CDR3 coding sequence is TGTGCCAGCAGCGCCCGACAGGGGTTGGTCGGCACCGGGGAGCTGTTTTTT. Its protein is CASSARQGLVGTGELFF.

There are many counts of this clonotype. The rearrangement links TRBV29-1 to TRBJ2-1, with 7 bases aligning to TRBD1. Germline values: CDR1 SQVTM, CDR2 ANQGSEA. V trimming: 6 bases; J trimming: 5 bases; junction bases outside the gene matches: 7. This CDR3 comprises 13 residues. This CDR3 is CSVDTGQHNEQFF. The CDR3 DNA follows: TGCAGCGTCGACACGGGACAGCACAATGAGCAGTTCTTC.

This clonotype was found many times. The J gene is TRBJ2-1, the V gene TRBV13; 9 bases agree with TRBD1. This CDR3 is 18 amino acids long. Losses at the gene ends were 5 bases for V and 4 bases for J; bases not matched to a gene: 15. CDR1 PRHDT and CDR2 FYEKMQ come from the germline V gene (reference sequence). Written as DNA, the CDR3 is TGTGCCAGCAGCAATGGACAGGGGCCATTTCCCCTATACAATGAGCAGTTCTTC. Translation: CASSNGQGPFPLYNEQFF.

The chain joins TRBV15 to TRBJ2-1; no definite D call. Trimming removed 7 bases at V and 0 bases at J, with 10 bases between. CDR1 is LNHNV, CDR2 YYDKDF, per germline (reference sequence). This CDR3 spans 14 amino acids. The CDR3 nucleotides are TGTGCCACCACCTCAGGAAGCTCCTACAATGAGCAGTTCTTC. Translated, it gives CATTSGSSYNEQFF.

This clonotype showed up just a few times. This sequence joins TRBV5-1 and TRBJ1-3; D may be TRBD1 (5 bases). V lost 3 bases, J lost 2 bases, and 12 bases lay in between. Per germline, CDR1 SGHRS and CDR2 YFSETQ. This CDR3 region has 15 residues. In nucleotides, the CDR3 is TGCGCCAGCAGCTCGTCTGCGGGGGCTGGAAACACCATATATTTT. Its translation: CASSSSAGAGNTIYF.

The chain couples TRBV6-1 to TRBJ2-7, with 15 bases matching TRBD2. V gave up 5 bases and J gave up 6 bases; unmatched junction bases: 5. Germline V gene sequence: CDR1 MNHNS, CDR2 SASEGT. This CDR3 has 15 residues. The CDR3 DNA sequence: TGTGCCAGCAGTCGGACTAGCGGGAGGGCCGCCGAGCAGTACTTC. This encodes CASSRTSGRAAEQYF.

In this sample, this clonotype turned up many times. This sequence joins TRBV5-1 and TRBJ2-3; D is tentatively TRBD1 or TRBD2 (5 bases each). Germline CDR1 and CDR2: SGHRS and YFSETQ. The CDR3 is 14 amino acids. V was shortened by 3 bases and J by 0 bases, with 8 bases between the two germline ends. CDR3 residues: CASSYRDSTDTQYF. CDR3 bases: TGCGCCAGCAGCTACCGGGACAGCACAGATACGCAGTATTTT.

This clonotype was seen at least ten times. The V and J genes are TRBV6-4 and TRBJ1-5; no firm D call. The length of the CDR3 is 17 residues. V was cut by 0 bases and J by 6 bases, with 18 bases left in between. Germline V lookup: CDR1 MRHNA, CDR2 SNTAGT. The CDR3 DNA reads TGTGCCAGCAGTGACTCGGTTTTTGGTGAGGGTTGTCAGCCCCAGCATTTT. It is translated as CASSDSVFGEGCQPQHF.

The chain recombines TRBV30 with TRBJ1-1; the D is unclear. Trimming stripped 5 bases from V and 4 bases from J, with 23 bases between. CDR1 is GTSNPN and CDR2 is SVGIG in the germline V gene (reference sequence). This CDR3 spans 16 amino acids. The CDR3 here is CAWGETDPGWGTEAFF. DNA of the CDR3: TGTGCCTGGGGGGAGACGGATCCGGGATGGGGCACTGAAGCTTTCTTT. The full variable domain, with the rest looked up from reference TRBV30 and TRBJ1-1, is SQTIHQWPATLVQPVGSPLSLECTVEGTSNPNLYWYRQAAGRGLQLLFYSVGIGQISSEVPQNLSASRPQDRQFILSSKKLLLSDSGFYLCAWGETDPGWGTEAFFGQGTRLTVV.

The chain employs TRBV11-3 and TRBJ2-5, with D perhaps TRBD1 (6 bases). V lost 5 bases and J lost 0, with 13 bases in between. The CDR3 loop spans 15 amino acids. Germline CDR1 SGHNT, CDR2 YENEEA. The CDR3 loop is CASSPRDTYQETQYF. The CDR3 coding sequence is TGTGCCAGCAGCCCCCGGGACACCTACCAAGAGACCCAGTACTTC.